These T cell receptor beta chains were read from a single sample in a study of molecular identifiers for immune sequencing clone quantification. TCRdb analysed the PCR reads with MiXCR anew, one entry per CDR3 protein. Of 40,000 to 45,000 distinct CDR3 sequences detected, 15% to 20% appear once; the ten largest clones hold approximately 1.2%. Sequenced sample: naive CD8+ T cells from blood, with Jurkat cell RNA spiked in. The receptors were gathered from a human donor in good health. Some libraries in this study had Jurkat cell RNA spiked in. Each CDR3 is given with its conserved first and last residue. The order of the fields is J gene, CDR3 length, D gene, V gene, clone size, CDR3 DNA, CDR3 protein. D genes are given only for firm matches. Not every row has a clone size; where given, it reads once, few, many or a size class.

J gene: TRBJ1-1
CDR3 length: 14
D gene: TRBD1
V gene: TRBV12-3/TRBV12-4
clone size: many
CDR3 DNA: TGTGCCAGCAGTCCCGGGACAGCGAACACTGAAGCTTTCTTT
CDR3 protein: CASSPGTANTEAFF

J gene: TRBJ2-7
CDR3 length: 14
D gene: TRBD2
V gene: TRBV29-1
clone size: many
CDR3 DNA: TGCAGCGTTGCTATGGGACTAGGGTCCTACGAGCAGTACTTC
CDR3 protein: CSVAMGLGSYEQYF

J gene: TRBJ1-1
CDR3 length: 13
D gene: .
V gene: TRBV28
clone size: many
CDR3 DNA: TGTGCCAGCAGTTTCCCGTTGAACACTGAAGCTTTCTTT
CDR3 protein: CASSFPLNTEAFF

J gene: TRBJ2-1
CDR3 length: 16
D gene: TRBD2
V gene: TRBV7-2
clone size: many
CDR3 DNA: TGTGCCAGCAGCCCTCTTCCTAGCGGAACATACAATGAGCAGTTCTTC
CDR3 protein: CASSPLPSGTYNEQFF

J gene: TRBJ2-1
CDR3 length: 15
D gene: TRBD2
V gene: TRBV30
clone size: many
CDR3 DNA: TGTGCCTGGAGTGTAGGGACTAGCGGATACAATGAGCAGTTCTTC
CDR3 protein: CAWSVGTSGYNEQFF

J gene: TRBJ1-1
CDR3 length: 12
D gene: .
V gene: TRBV30
clone size: many
CDR3 DNA: TGTGCCTGGAGTGTAGTTGGGACTGAAGCTTTCTTT
CDR3 protein: CAWSVVGTEAFF

J gene: TRBJ2-7
CDR3 length: 15
D gene: .
V gene: TRBV19
clone size: .
CDR3 DNA: TGTGCCAGTAGTATATCGGGCGCCAGCTCCTACGAGCAGTACTTC
CDR3 protein: CASSISGASSYEQYF

J gene: TRBJ2-2
CDR3 length: 13
D gene: .
V gene: TRBV30
clone size: many
CDR3 DNA: TGTGCCTGGAAAATGATGGGTTCCTGGGAGCTGTTTTTT
CDR3 protein: CAWKMMGSWELFF

J gene: TRBJ2-3
CDR3 length: 15
D gene: .
V gene: TRBV9
clone size: many
CDR3 DNA: TGTGCCAGCAGCCGGTGGGGGGGGGCCACAGATACGCAGTATTTT
CDR3 protein: CASSRWGGATDTQYF

J gene: TRBJ2-5
CDR3 length: 16
D gene: TRBD1
V gene: TRBV7-6
clone size: many
CDR3 DNA: TGTGCCAGCAGCTTAGGAGCAGGGGGTGTTCAAGAGACCCAGTACTTC
CDR3 protein: CASSLGAGGVQETQYF

J gene: TRBJ2-7
CDR3 length: 13
D gene: .
V gene: TRBV7-2
clone size: many
CDR3 DNA: TGTGCCAGCAGCTTTGGCGCAGTCTACGAGCAGTACTTC
CDR3 protein: CASSFGAVYEQYF

J gene: TRBJ2-5
CDR3 length: 15
D gene: TRBD1
V gene: TRBV5-1
clone size: .
CDR3 DNA: TGCGCCAGCAGCTTGAGGACAGGGAGCCAAGAGACCCAGTACTTC
CDR3 protein: CASSLRTGSQETQYF

J gene: TRBJ2-5
CDR3 length: 19
D gene: .
V gene: TRBV7-9
clone size: many
CDR3 DNA: TGTGCCAGCAGCTTTAGCTTCTCCGTCGGGGACGATCGACAAGAGACCCAGTACTTC
CDR3 protein: CASSFSFSVGDDRQETQYF

J gene: TRBJ1-2
CDR3 length: 14
D gene: .
V gene: TRBV6-1
clone size: many
CDR3 DNA: TGTGCCAGCAGTGAAGCGCTGAGTGGCAGGGAGCCGCTCTTC
CDR3 protein: CASSEALSGREPLF

J gene: TRBJ2-5
CDR3 length: 15
D gene: .
V gene: TRBV7-9
clone size: many
CDR3 DNA: TGTGCCAGCAGCTTACTTGTCGGGGGAGGAGAGACCCAGTACTTC
CDR3 protein: CASSLLVGGGETQYF

J gene: TRBJ1-5
CDR3 length: 12
D gene: .
V gene: TRBV5-6
clone size: many
CDR3 DNA: TGTGCCAGCAGCTTGGGGAGTCAGCCCCAGCATTTT
CDR3 protein: CASSLGSQPQHF

J gene: TRBJ1-1
CDR3 length: 12
D gene: .
V gene: TRBV28
clone size: many
CDR3 DNA: TGTGCCAGCACTGAGCGGCTGCCTGAAGCTTTCTTT
CDR3 protein: CASTERLPEAFF

J gene: TRBJ1-1
CDR3 length: 15
D gene: .
V gene: TRBV19
clone size: .
CDR3 DNA: TGTGCCAGTAGTCCCAGGGTTGGGATGAGCACTGAAGCTTTCTTT
CDR3 protein: CASSPRVGMSTEAFF

J gene: TRBJ2-3
CDR3 length: 15
D gene: TRBD2
V gene: TRBV6-5
clone size: once
CDR3 DNA: TGTGCCAGCACCCCGACAGCGGGGGGCCCCGATACGCAGTATTTT
CDR3 protein: CASTPTAGGPDTQYF

J gene: TRBJ2-3
CDR3 length: 15
D gene: .
V gene: TRBV5-6
clone size: many
CDR3 DNA: TGTGCCAGCAGCTTGTACGGTACTAGCACAGATACGCAGTATTTT
CDR3 protein: CASSLYGTSTDTQYF

J gene: TRBJ2-7
CDR3 length: 16
D gene: .
V gene: TRBV5-6
clone size: .
CDR3 DNA: TGTGCCAGCAGCTTGGATACGGACAGACTAAATTACGAGCAGTACTTC
CDR3 protein: CASSLDTDRLNYEQYF

J gene: TRBJ2-2
CDR3 length: 14
D gene: TRBD1
V gene: TRBV12-3/TRBV12-4
clone size: .
CDR3 DNA: TGTGCCAGCAGCTGGACAGGAGCCACCGGGGAGCTGTTTTTT
CDR3 protein: CASSWTGATGELFF

J gene: TRBJ2-3
CDR3 length: 19
D gene: TRBD2
V gene: TRBV6-5
clone size: many
CDR3 DNA: TGTGCCAGCAGTCCCCCCAGTATCGCGTTCGGCGGGAGCCCAGATACGCAGTATTTT
CDR3 protein: CASSPPSIAFGGSPDTQYF

J gene: TRBJ1-1
CDR3 length: 11
D gene: .
V gene: TRBV7-3
clone size: medium-sized
CDR3 DNA: TGTGCCAGCAGTCTGAACACTGAAGCTTTCTTT
CDR3 protein: CASSLNTEAFF

J gene: TRBJ2-7
CDR3 length: 14
D gene: TRBD2
V gene: TRBV5-4
clone size: .
CDR3 DNA: TGTGCCAGCACCTCCGGGACTAGCCTCCACGAGCAGTACTTC
CDR3 protein: CASTSGTSLHEQYF

J gene: TRBJ2-7
CDR3 length: 14
D gene: TRBD1
V gene: TRBV28
clone size: many
CDR3 DNA: TGTGCCAGCAGTTTCAGGGGGCCGACCTACGAGCAGTACTTC
CDR3 protein: CASSFRGPTYEQYF

J gene: TRBJ1-5
CDR3 length: 14
D gene: .
V gene: TRBV28
clone size: many
CDR3 DNA: TGTGCCAGCAGTAACCGGGTCTCTGATCAGCCCCAGCATTTT
CDR3 protein: CASSNRVSDQPQHF

J gene: TRBJ2-7
CDR3 length: 16
D gene: TRBD1
V gene: TRBV7-2
clone size: .
CDR3 DNA: TGTGCCAGCAGCTTAGGGGGTGGGACAGGGGGCTACGAGCAGTACTTC
CDR3 protein: CASSLGGGTGGYEQYF

J gene: TRBJ2-3
CDR3 length: 16
D gene: TRBD1
V gene: TRBV7-9
clone size: many
CDR3 DNA: TGTGCCAGCAGCTCCCGGGACAGGCGGAGCACAGATACGCAGTATTTT
CDR3 protein: CASSSRDRRSTDTQYF

J gene: TRBJ2-5
CDR3 length: 13
D gene: .
V gene: TRBV12-3/TRBV12-4
clone size: many
CDR3 DNA: TGTGCCAGCAGCGCTGCGGGCTCGGAGACCCAGTACTTC
CDR3 protein: CASSAAGSETQYF

J gene: TRBJ1-1
CDR3 length: 14
D gene: .
V gene: TRBV18
clone size: many
CDR3 DNA: TGTGCCAGCTCACCCGGGCCGCCCGGCCCTGAAGCTTTCTTT
CDR3 protein: CASSPGPPGPEAFF

J gene: TRBJ1-4
CDR3 length: 13
D gene: .
V gene: TRBV6-6
clone size: .
CDR3 DNA: TGTGCCACTGCAGGGTTGAGGAATGAAAAACTGTTTTTT
CDR3 protein: CATAGLRNEKLFF

J gene: TRBJ1-5
CDR3 length: 15
D gene: .
V gene: TRBV27
clone size: many
CDR3 DNA: TGTGCCAGCAGTTTAGGGCCGGGAACTAATCAGCCCCAGCATTTT
CDR3 protein: CASSLGPGTNQPQHF

J gene: TRBJ2-3
CDR3 length: 16
D gene: .
V gene: TRBV7-9
clone size: many
CDR3 DNA: TGTGCCAGCAGCTTAGCGGTCGGGAGTATAACAGATACGCAGTATTTT
CDR3 protein: CASSLAVGSITDTQYF

J gene: TRBJ1-1
CDR3 length: 13
D gene: .
V gene: TRBV7-9
clone size: .
CDR3 DNA: TGTGCCAGCAGCCCAACAGGCAACACTGAAGCTTTCTTT
CDR3 protein: CASSPTGNTEAFF

J gene: TRBJ2-3
CDR3 length: 13
D gene: TRBD2
V gene: TRBV5-6
clone size: many
CDR3 DNA: TGTGCCAGCAGCGTATCTAGCGGGGTAATGCAGTATTTT
CDR3 protein: CASSVSSGVMQYF

J gene: TRBJ2-3
CDR3 length: 11
D gene: .
V gene: TRBV12-3/TRBV12-4
clone size: few
CDR3 DNA: TGTGCCAGCAGTCCGGGGGTGGGCACAGATTTT
CDR3 protein: CASSPGVGTDF

J gene: TRBJ2-1
CDR3 length: 11
D gene: .
V gene: TRBV7-3
clone size: many
CDR3 DNA: TGTGCCAGCAGCTTACAGGGTGAGCAGTTCTTC
CDR3 protein: CASSLQGEQFF

J gene: TRBJ1-2
CDR3 length: 17
D gene: .
V gene: TRBV20-1
clone size: many
CDR3 DNA: TGCAGTGCTATACTTCCAATGCCAGACCAAGGACGGTATGGCTACACCTTC
CDR3 protein: CSAILPMPDQGRYGYTF

J gene: TRBJ2-3
CDR3 length: 18
D gene: TRBD2
V gene: TRBV10-3
clone size: few
CDR3 DNA: TGTGCCATCAGTCGCCCTTGGACTAGCGGGGTGAGCACAGATACGCAGTATTTT
CDR3 protein: CAISRPWTSGVSTDTQYF

J gene: TRBJ2-7
CDR3 length: 12
D gene: .
V gene: TRBV20-1
clone size: many
CDR3 DNA: TGCAGTGCTAGAGATCAGGGATACGAGCAGTACTTC
CDR3 protein: CSARDQGYEQYF

J gene: TRBJ1-1
CDR3 length: 15
D gene: .
V gene: TRBV4-3
clone size: .
CDR3 DNA: TGCGCCAGCAGCCAAGATCTGTGGAGGCCCACTGAAGCTTTCTTT
CDR3 protein: CASSQDLWRPTEAFF

J gene: TRBJ1-1
CDR3 length: 13
D gene: TRBD1
V gene: TRBV29-1
clone size: many
CDR3 DNA: TGCAGCGTTCGGTACCGGACAGGGAACGAAGCTTTCTTT
CDR3 protein: CSVRYRTGNEAFF